This T cell receptor beta chain was obtained from a study of OX40 agonist ivuxolimab in advanced cancers. TCRdb keeps only in-frame clones here, not all; method: immunoSEQ multiplex PCR. The data hold some 100,000 clones, with 90% observed a single time. CDR3 size: 14 residues. Germline assignment: CDR1 MNHEY and CDR2 SMNVEV (reference sequence). Trimming at V came to 9 bases and at J to 2 bases, leaving 9 bases not matched to a gene. The V call is TRBV27, the J call TRBJ2-7; TRBD1 agrees at 8 bases. The specimen comprised CD4+ or CD8+ T cells sorted from blood, sampled in a trial of the OX40 agonist ivuxolimab. The clonotype originates from an adult with an advanced solid tumor such as melanoma, head and neck, liver or kidney cancer. Here the CDR3 DNA reads TGTGCCAGAGATAACAGGGGGTTTACCTACGAGCAGTACTTC. Translated, it gives CARDNRGFTYEQYF.